This T cell receptor (beta chain) was observed in a study of blood T cells in healthy people across ages. Alongside a J-beta primer mix, a sample-barcoded 5' primer served in a second PCR lasting 7 to 11 cycles. A single record per CDR3 protein comes from TCRdb applying MiXCR to the 5' RACE reads. The table lists about 1,400,000 distinct CDR3 sequences, around 55% of them singletons. The junction had 7 bases not matched to a gene; V was cut back by 1 base and J by 4 bases. This CDR3 comprises 16 residues. Germline V lookup: CDR1 SGHAT, CDR2 FQNNGV. The study's findings and limits: Unsorted PBMCs blocked a conclusive comparison of naive and antigen-experienced cells.

Concerning this clonotype: Its matching antigen is unknown.

The sequencing sample was made of blood. This TCR was recovered from a man younger than 30 in good health. The chain carries TRBV11-2 and TRBJ2-3; 8 nucleotides match TRBD2. CDR3 in amino acids: CASSLGPGGSPDTQYF. The CDR3 DNA follows: TGTGCCAGCAGCTTAGGTCCGGGAGGGTCGCCAGATACGCAGTATTTT.